Below, one TCR beta chain is given with its context. Its matching antigen is unknown. The Oncomine TCR Beta short-read assay was applied to DNA of cultured CD4+ T cells. TCRdb itself ran the PCR reads through MiXCR, one entry per CDR3 protein. The sample holds 15,000 to 20,000 distinct CDR3 sequences, 54% seen once. These data belong to a study of vaccination and CD4 T cells after COVID-19. Whole-study context: Stimulation of cells relied on overlapping spike peptides derived from SARS-CoV-2, HCoV-NL63, HCoV-OC43 and HCoV-229E.

The J segment lost 2 bases and the V segment lost 5 bases, leaving 9 bases of the junction unmatched. Germline lookup yields CDR1 SGHTA and CDR2 FQGTGA. The CDR3 totals 18 residues. Time point denoted: late sampling 161 to 241 days after vaccination in three convalescent patients. Regarding treatment: approximately 11-day PBMC culture with coronavirus spike peptide pools or control peptides (ViraFEST assay). On day 3 and again on day 7, fresh IL-2 medium was used to replace half the medium. The rearrangement links TRBV7-3 to TRBJ2-3; TRBD2 matches 14 bases. Here the sequenced sample was CD4+ T cells from blood, cultured in vitro, taken about 7 months after SARS-CoV-2 vaccination. The sequence derives from a human donor who had recovered from COVID-19. The CDR3 loop reads CASSRTRLAGGDTDTQYF. The CDR3 bases are TGTGCCAGCAGCCGAACCCGACTAGCGGGAGGGGACACAGATACGCAGTATTTT.